Listed here are 8 T cell receptor beta chains from one sample, sequenced in a study of blood T cell repertoires in COVID-19. Profiling relied on immunoSEQ multiplex PCR, and the TCRdb table lists in-frame clones only, not all of them. This sample has some 200,000 clones, with 83% found just once. The material sequenced was peripheral blood. Receptor source: a woman between 25 and 40 years old with COVID-19, enrolled during active disease.

CDR3 sequence (DNA): TGTGCCAGCAGCGTAGACGGGTACAACACCGGGGAGCTGTTTTTT. It yields the protein CASSVDGYNTGELFF. The chain combines TRBV9 with TRBJ2-2, with D unresolved. Germline-derived CDR1 and CDR2 are SGDLS and YYNGEE. Trimming removed 0 bases from V and 2 bases from J, with 8 bases in between. The CDR3 runs to 15 residues.

The chain has TRBV6-5 and TRBJ2-1; 9 positions match TRBD1. CDR3 length: 12 amino acids. Germline V gives CDR1 MNHEY, CDR2 SVGAGI. The junction had 5 bases not matched to a gene; V was cut back by 2 bases and J by 15 bases. The CDR3: CASSYEGTGWFF. CDR3 sequence (DNA): TGTGCCAGCAGTTACGAAGGGACAGGGTGGTTCTTC.

The chain uses TRBV25-1 and TRBJ1-4, with TRBD1 identical over 10 bases. Trimming cost V 6 bases and J 8 bases; bases outside gene matches: 3. The CDR3 is 13 amino acids. CDR1 and CDR2 (germline): MGHDK, SYGVNS. This CDR3 is CASRGTGDEKLFF. As DNA, the CDR3 is TGTGCCAGCAGGGGGACAGGGGACGAAAAACTGTTTTTT. Variable domain in full (rest from reference TRBV25-1 and TRBJ1-4): EADIYQTPRYLVIGTGKKITLECSQTMGHDKMYWYQQDPGMELHLIHYSYGVNSTEKGDLSSESTVSRIRTEHFPLTLESARPSHTSQYLCASRGTGDEKLFFGSGTQLSVL.

This clone showed up just a few times. An end of the junction differs from the germline gene, which may be a read error. The J gene is TRBJ1-2, the V gene TRBV11-3; TRBD1 might be the D (5 bases). Germline V gene sequence: CDR1 SGHNT, CDR2 YENEEA. This CDR3 is built from 15 residues. The CDR3 spells CASSLDSQVNYGYTF. The CDR3 nucleotides read TGTGCCAGCAGCCTAGACTCACAGGTAAACTATGGCTACACCTTC.

The rearrangement links TRBV3-1 (or the pseudogene TRBV3-2) to TRBJ2-7; D is perhaps TRBD2 (7 bases). Germline V CDR1 and CDR2: LGHDT, YNNKEL (reference sequence). The length of the CDR3 is 14 residues. V dropped 8 bases and J dropped 3 bases, with 17 bases sitting between them. CDR3 bases: TGTGCCAGCCGGGGGGAAGGGGGACTCTACGAGCAGTACTTC. Protein product: CASRGEGGLYEQYF.

The chain has TRBV28 and TRBJ1-6; 9 nucleotides match TRBD1. The CDR3 sequence is 14 residues long. The germline V gene has CDR1 MDHEN and CDR2 SYDVKM. J lost 10 bases, V lost 3 bases, and 4 bases had no gene match. The CDR3 DNA reads TGTGCCAGCAGTTTTAGGGGACAGGGATCACCCCTCCACTTT. This translates into CASSFRGQGSPLHF. The whole variable domain, filled in from reference TRBV28 and TRBJ1-6, reads DVKVTQSSRYLVKRTGEKVFLECVQDMDHENMFWYRQDPGLGLRLIYFSYDVKMKEKGDIPEGYSVSREKKERFSLILESASTNQTSMYLCASSFRGQGSPLHFGNGTRLTVT.

Here the CDR3 DNA reads TGTGCCAGCAGCCCAAGTCAGCGGACCCCCGAGAATGAGCAGTTCTTC. It specifies CASSPSQRTPENEQFF. This chain uses TRBV9 with TRBJ2-1; D perhaps matches TRBD2 (5 bases). The ends were cut back, 4 bases at V and 7 bases at J, with 21 bases in the middle. The V gene's germline CDR1 is SGDLS and CDR2 YYNGEE. The CDR3 length is 16 residues. Full variable domain (remainder filled in from reference TRBV9 and TRBJ2-1): DSGVTQTPKHLITATGQRVTLRCSPRSGDLSVYWYQQSLDQGLQFLIQYYNGEERAKGNILERFSAQQFPDLHSELNLSSLELGDSALYFCASSPSQRTPENEQFFGPGTRLTVL.

This chain uses TRBV10-3 with TRBJ1-5, with D tentatively TRBD1 (5 bases). The ends were cut back, 10 bases at V and 3 bases at J, with 13 bases in the middle. CDR3 length equals 13 residues. The V gene's germline CDR1 is ENHRY and CDR2 SYGVKD. The CDR3 region has the DNA TGTGCCACCGCCGAGACAGTCAATCAGCCCCAGCATTTT. Residues: CATAETVNQPQHF.